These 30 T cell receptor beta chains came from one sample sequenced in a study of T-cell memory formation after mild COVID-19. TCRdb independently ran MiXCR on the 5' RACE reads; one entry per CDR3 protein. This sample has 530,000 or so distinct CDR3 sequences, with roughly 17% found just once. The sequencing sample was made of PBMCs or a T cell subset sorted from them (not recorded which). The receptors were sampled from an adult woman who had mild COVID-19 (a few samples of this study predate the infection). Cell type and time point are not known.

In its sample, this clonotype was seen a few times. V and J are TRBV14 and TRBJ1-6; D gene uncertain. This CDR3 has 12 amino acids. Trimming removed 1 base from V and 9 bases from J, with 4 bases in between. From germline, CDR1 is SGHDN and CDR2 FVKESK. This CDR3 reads CASSQVSSPLHF. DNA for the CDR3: TGTGCCAGCAGCCAAGTCTCTTCACCCCTCCACTTT.

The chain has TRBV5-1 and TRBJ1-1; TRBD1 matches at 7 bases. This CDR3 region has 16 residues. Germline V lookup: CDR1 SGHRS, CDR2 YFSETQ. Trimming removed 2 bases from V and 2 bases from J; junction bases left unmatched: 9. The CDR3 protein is CASSLDGQATNTEAFF. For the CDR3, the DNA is TGCGCCAGCAGCTTAGATGGACAGGCGACTAACACTGAAGCTTTCTTT.

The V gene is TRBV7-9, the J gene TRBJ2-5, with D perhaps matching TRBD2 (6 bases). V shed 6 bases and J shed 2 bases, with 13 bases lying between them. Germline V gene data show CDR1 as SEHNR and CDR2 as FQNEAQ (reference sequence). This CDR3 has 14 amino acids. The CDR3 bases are TGTGCCAGCAGATCCCCCGGGACTCAAGAGACCCAGTACTTC. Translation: CASRSPGTQETQYF.

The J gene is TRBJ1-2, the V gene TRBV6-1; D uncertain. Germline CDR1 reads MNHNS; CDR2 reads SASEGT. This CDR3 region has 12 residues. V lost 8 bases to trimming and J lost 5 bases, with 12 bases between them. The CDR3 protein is CASRARIYGYTF. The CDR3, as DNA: TGTGCCAGCCGAGCCAGGATATATGGCTACACCTTC.

DNA for the CDR3: TGTGCCAGCCAAGAAACAGGGGTTCCTAGCTCCTACAATGAGCAGTTCTTC. Its protein is CASQETGVPSSYNEQFF. V gene TRBV19 combines with J gene TRBJ2-1, with 7 nucleotides matching TRBD1. This CDR3 contains 17 residues. V lost 9 bases and J lost 0; bases outside the gene matches: 14. The germline CDR1 and CDR2 sequences are LNHDA and SQIVND (reference sequence).

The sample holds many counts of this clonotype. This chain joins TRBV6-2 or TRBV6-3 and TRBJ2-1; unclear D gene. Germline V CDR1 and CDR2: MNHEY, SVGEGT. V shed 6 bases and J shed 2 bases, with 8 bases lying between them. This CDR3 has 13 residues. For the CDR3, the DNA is TGTGCCAGCAGCCCCGGCCCCTACAATGAGCAGTTCTTC. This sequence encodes CASSPGPYNEQFF.

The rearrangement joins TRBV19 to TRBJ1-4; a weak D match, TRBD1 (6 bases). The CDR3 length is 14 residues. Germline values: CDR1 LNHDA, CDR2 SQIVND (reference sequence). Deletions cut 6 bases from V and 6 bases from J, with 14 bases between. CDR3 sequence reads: CASSPLGADEKLFF. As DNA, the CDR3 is TGTGCCAGTAGCCCTCTGGGGGCGGATGAAAAACTGTTTTTT.

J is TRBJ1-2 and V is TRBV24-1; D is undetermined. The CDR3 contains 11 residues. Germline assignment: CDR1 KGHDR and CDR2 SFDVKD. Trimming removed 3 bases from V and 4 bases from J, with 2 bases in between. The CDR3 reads CATSDAYGYTF. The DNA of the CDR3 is TGTGCCACCAGTGATGCCTATGGCTACACCTTC.

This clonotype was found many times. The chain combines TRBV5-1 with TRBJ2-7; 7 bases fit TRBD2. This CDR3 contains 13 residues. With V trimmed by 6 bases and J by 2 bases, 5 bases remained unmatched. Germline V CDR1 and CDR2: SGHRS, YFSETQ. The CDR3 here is CASTLAETYEQYF. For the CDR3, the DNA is TGCGCCAGCACCCTAGCGGAGACCTACGAGCAGTACTTC.

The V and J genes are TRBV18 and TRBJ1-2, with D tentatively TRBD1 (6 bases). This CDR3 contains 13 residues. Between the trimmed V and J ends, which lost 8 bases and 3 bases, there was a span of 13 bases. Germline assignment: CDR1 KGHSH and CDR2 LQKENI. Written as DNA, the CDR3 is TGTGCCAGCCGAGCAGCAGGGGACTATGGCTACACCTTC. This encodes CASRAAGDYGYTF.

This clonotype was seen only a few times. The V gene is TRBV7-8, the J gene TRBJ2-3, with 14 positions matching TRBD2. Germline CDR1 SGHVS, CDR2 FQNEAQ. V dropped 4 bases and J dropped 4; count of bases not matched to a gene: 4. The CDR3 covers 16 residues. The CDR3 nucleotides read TGTGCCAGCAGCTGGGGACTAGCGGGAGAAGCAGATACGCAGTATTTT. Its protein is CASSWGLAGEADTQYF. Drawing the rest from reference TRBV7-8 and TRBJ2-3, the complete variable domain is GAGVSQSPRYKVAKRGQDVALRCDPISGHVSLFWYQQALGQGPEFLTYFQNEAQLDKSGLPSDRFFAERPEGSVSTLKIQRTQQEDSAVYLCASSWGLAGEADTQYFGPGTRLTVL.

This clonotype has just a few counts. CDR3: CASSYGQLNEKLFF. CDR3 nucleotide sequence: TGTGCCAGCAGCTACGGACAGCTTAATGAAAAACTGTTTTTT. The chain employs TRBV7-8 and TRBJ1-4, with D tentatively TRBD1 (6 bases). Germline CDR1 SGHVS, CDR2 FQNEAQ. This CDR3 spans 14 amino acids. V was cut by 4 bases and J by 4 bases, with 10 bases left in between.

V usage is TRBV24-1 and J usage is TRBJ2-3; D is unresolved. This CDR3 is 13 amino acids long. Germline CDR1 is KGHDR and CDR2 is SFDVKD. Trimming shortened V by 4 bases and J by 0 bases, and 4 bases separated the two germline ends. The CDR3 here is CATSEPSTDTQYF. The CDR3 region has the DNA TGTGCCACCAGTGAACCCAGCACAGATACGCAGTATTTT.

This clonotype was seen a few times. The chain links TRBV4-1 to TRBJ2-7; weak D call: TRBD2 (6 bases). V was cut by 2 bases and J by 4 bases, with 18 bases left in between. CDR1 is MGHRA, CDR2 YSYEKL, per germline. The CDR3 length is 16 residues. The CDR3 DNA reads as TGCGCCAGCAGCCAATTGTGGGGGGAGGTGAAATACGAGCAGTACTTC. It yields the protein CASSQLWGEVKYEQYF.

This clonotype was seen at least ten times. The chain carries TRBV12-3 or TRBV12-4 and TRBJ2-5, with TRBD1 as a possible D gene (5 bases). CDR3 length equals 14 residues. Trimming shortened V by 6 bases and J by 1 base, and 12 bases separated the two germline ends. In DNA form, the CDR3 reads TGTGCCAGCAGCATTGGGGCTATCCAAGAGACCCAGTACTTC. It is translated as CASSIGAIQETQYF.

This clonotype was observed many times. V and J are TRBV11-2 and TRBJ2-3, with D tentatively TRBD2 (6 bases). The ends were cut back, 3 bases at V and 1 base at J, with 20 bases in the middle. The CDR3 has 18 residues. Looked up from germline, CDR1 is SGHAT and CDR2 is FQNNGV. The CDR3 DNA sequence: TGTGCCAGCAGCTTCTACTTATGGTCCGGCGGGGGCACAGATACGCAGTATTTT. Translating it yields CASSFYLWSGGGTDTQYF. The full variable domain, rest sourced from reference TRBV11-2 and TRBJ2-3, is EAGVAQSPRYKIIEKRQSVAFWCNPISGHATLYWYQQILGQGPKLLIQFQNNGVVDDSQLPKDRFSAERLKGVDSTLKIQPAKLEDSAVYLCASSFYLWSGGGTDTQYFGPGTRLTVL.

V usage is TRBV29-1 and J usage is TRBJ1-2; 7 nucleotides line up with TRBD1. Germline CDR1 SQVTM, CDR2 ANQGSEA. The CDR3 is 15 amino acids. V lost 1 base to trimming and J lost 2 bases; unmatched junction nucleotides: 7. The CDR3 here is CSVEVQGQKNYGYTF. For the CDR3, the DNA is TGCAGCGTTGAAGTCCAGGGACAGAAGAACTATGGCTACACCTTC.

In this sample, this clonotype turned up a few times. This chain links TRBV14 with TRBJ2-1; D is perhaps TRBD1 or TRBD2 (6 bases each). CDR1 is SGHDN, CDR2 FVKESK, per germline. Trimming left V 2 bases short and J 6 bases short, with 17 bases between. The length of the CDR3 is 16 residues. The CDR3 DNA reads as TGTGCCAGCAGCCAACGGGGGCAGTCCGCCACCAATGAGCAGTTCTTC. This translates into CASSQRGQSATNEQFF.

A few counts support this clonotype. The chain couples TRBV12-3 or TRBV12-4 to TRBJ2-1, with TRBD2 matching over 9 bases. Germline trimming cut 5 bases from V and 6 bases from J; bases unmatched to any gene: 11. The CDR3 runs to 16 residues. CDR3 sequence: CASSPGLAGAGNEQFF. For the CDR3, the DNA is TGTGCCAGCAGTCCCGGGTTAGCGGGAGCAGGCAATGAGCAGTTCTTC.

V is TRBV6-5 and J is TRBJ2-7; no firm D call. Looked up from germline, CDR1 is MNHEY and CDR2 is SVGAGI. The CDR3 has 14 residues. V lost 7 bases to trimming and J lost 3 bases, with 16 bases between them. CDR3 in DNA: TGTGCCAGCACCCCTGCGGCGGAAGTCTACGAGCAGTACTTC. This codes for CASTPAAEVYEQYF.

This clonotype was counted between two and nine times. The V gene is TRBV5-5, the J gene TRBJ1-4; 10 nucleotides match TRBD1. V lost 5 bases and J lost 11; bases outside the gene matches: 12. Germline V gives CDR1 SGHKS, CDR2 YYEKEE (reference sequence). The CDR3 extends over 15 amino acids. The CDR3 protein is CASRAPGQGPLKLFF. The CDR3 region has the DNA TGTGCCAGCAGAGCTCCGGGACAGGGGCCCCTGAAACTGTTTTTT.

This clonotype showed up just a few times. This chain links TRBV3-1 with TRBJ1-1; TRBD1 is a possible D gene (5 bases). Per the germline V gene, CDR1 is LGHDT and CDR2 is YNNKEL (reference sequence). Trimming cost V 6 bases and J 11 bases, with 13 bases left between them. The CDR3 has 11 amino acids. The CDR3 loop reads CASSNTGEAFF. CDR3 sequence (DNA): TGTGCCAGCAGTAATACAGGCGAGGCTTTCTTT.

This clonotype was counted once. CDR3: CASSQVTGGTGELFF. CDR3 coding DNA: TGTGCCAGCAGCCAAGTTACAGGGGGCACCGGGGAGCTGTTTTTT. This chain links TRBV3-1 with TRBJ2-2; 8 bases match TRBD1. J lost 4 bases, V lost 1 base, and 2 bases had no gene match. Germline V gene sequence: CDR1 LGHDT, CDR2 YNNKEL (reference sequence). The CDR3 spans 15 residues.

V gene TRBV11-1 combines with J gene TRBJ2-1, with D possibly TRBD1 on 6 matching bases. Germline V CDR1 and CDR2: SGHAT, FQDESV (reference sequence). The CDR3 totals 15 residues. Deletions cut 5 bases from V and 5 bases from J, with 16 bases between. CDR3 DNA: TGTGCCAGCAGCCTCTGGGGGCCGCCTGACAATGAGCAGTTCTTC. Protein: CASSLWGPPDNEQFF.

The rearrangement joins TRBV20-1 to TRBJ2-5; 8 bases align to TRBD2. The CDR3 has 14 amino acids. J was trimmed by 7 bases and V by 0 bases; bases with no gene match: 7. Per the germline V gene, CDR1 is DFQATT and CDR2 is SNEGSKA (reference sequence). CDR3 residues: CSARDFSGRGTQYF. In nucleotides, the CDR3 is TGCAGTGCTAGAGATTTCAGCGGGAGAGGGACCCAGTACTTC.

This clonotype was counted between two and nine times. The CDR3 sequence: CASRKTGRYEQYF. CDR3 DNA sequence: TGCGCCAGCAGAAAGACAGGGCGATACGAGCAGTACTTC. The chain recombines TRBV5-1 with TRBJ2-7; TRBD1 agrees at 7 bases. Losses at the gene ends were 5 bases for V and 4 bases for J; bases not matched to a gene: 6. The length of the CDR3 is 13 residues. Looked up from germline, CDR1 is SGHRS and CDR2 is YFSETQ.

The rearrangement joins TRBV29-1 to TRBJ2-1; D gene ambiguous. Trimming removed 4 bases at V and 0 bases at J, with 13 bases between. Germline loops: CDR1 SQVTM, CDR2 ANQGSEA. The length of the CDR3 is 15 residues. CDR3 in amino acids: CSVGWWQVSYNEQFF. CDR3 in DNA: TGCAGCGTTGGGTGGTGGCAGGTCTCCTACAATGAGCAGTTCTTC.

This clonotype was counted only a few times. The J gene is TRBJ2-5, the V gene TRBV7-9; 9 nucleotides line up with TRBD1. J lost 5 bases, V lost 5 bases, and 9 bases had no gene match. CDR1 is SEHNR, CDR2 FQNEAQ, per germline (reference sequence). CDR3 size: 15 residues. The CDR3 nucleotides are TGTGCCAGCAGCACCTGGGACAGGGTAACTGAGACCCAGTACTTC. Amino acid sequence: CASSTWDRVTETQYF.

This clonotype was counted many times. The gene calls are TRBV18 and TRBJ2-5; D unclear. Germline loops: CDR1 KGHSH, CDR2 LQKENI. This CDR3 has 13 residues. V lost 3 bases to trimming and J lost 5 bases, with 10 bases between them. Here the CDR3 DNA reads TGTGCCAGCTCACCGGGCGTCGGGGAGACCCAGTACTTC. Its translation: CASSPGVGETQYF.

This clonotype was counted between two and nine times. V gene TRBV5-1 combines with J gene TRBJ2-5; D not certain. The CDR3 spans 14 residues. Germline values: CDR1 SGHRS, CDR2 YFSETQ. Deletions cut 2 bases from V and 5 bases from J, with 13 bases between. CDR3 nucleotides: TGCGCCAGCAGCTTCGGGCGCCGATTCGAGACCCAGTACTTC. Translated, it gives CASSFGRRFETQYF. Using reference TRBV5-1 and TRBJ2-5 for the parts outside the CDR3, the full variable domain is KAGVTQTPRYLIKTRGQQVTLSCSPISGHRSVSWYQQTPGQGLQFLFEYFSETQRNKGNFPGRFSGRQFSNSRSEMNVSTLELGDSALYLCASSFGRRFETQYFGPGTRLLVL.